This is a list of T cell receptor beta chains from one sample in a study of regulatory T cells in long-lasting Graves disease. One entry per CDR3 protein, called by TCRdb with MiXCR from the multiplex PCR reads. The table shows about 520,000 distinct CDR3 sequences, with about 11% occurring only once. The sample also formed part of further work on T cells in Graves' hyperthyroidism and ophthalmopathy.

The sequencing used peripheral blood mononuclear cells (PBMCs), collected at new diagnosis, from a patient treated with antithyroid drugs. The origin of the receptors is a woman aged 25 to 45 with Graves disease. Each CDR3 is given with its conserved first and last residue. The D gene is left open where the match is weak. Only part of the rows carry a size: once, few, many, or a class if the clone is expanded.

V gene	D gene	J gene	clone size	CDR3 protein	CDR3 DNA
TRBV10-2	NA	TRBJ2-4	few	CASSETVFAKNIQYF	TGCGCCAGCAGTGAGACGGTCTTTGCCAAAAACATTCAGTACTTC
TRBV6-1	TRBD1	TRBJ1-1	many	CARTGETEAFF	TGTGCCAGAACAGGGGAAACTGAAGCTTTCTTT
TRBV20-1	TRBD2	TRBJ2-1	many	CSARAVGGPGFAYNEQFF	TGCAGTGCTAGAGCGGTGGGAGGGCCCGGATTCGCCTACAATGAGCAGTTCTTC
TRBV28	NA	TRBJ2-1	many	CASSQPPIVNEQFF	TGTGCCAGCAGTCAGCCCCCCATTGTCAATGAGCAGTTCTTC
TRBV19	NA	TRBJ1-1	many	CASSSGGYTEAFF	TGTGCCAGTAGTTCCGGGGGGTACACTGAAGCTTTCTTT
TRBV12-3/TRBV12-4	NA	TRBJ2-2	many	CASSLLLTSVRGTGELFF	TGTGCCAGCAGTTTACTCCTTACGTCGGTCCGGGGCACCGGGGAGCTGTTTTTT
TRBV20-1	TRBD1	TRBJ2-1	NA	CSARPGQGVDEQFF	TGCAGTGCCCGACCGGGACAGGGAGTGGATGAGCAGTTCTTC
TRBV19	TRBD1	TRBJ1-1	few	CASKRTGMNTEAFF	TGTGCCAGCAAGAGGACAGGGATGAACACTGAAGCTTTCTTT
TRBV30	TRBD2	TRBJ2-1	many	CAWSGVGGTNNEQFF	TGTGCCTGGAGCGGAGTCGGAGGGACTAACAATGAGCAGTTCTTC
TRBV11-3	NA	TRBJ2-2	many	CASNGGGELFF	TGTGCCAGCAATGGCGGGGGGGAGCTGTTTTTT
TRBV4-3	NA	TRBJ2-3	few	CASSQDLSGPGTDTQYF	TGCGCCAGCAGCCAAGATTTAAGCGGTCCGGGCACAGATACGCAGTATTTT
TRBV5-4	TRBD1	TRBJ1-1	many	CASSQTGTDPIEAFF	TGTGCCAGCAGCCAGACCGGGACAGATCCTATTGAAGCTTTCTTT
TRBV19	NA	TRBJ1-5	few	CASTTGVYSNQPQHF	TGTGCCAGTACGACGGGAGTCTATAGCAATCAGCCCCAGCATTTT
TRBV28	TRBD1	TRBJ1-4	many	CASSWPGTGGEKLFF	TGTGCCAGCAGCTGGCCCGGGACAGGGGGTGAAAAACTGTTTTTT
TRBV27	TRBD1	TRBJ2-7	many	CASSLELFRTGLTYEQYF	TGTGCCAGCAGTTTAGAATTATTTAGGACAGGGTTAACCTACGAGCAGTACTTC
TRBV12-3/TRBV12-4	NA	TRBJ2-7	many	CASSLSRYEQYF	TGTGCCAGCAGTTTAAGTCGTTACGAGCAGTACTTC
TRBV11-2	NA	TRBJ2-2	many	CASSYTGSSGELFF	TGTGCCAGCAGCTACACAGGGAGCTCCGGGGAGCTGTTTTTT
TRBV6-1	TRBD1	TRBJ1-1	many	CASRHRDRNTEAFF	TGTGCCAGCAGACACCGGGACAGAAACACTGAAGCTTTCTTT
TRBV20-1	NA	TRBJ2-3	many	CSARGDSTDTQYF	TGCAGTGCTAGAGGGGACAGCACAGATACGCAGTATTTT
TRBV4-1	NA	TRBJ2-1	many	CASSPTLGWDEQFF	TGCGCCAGCAGCCCAACCTTGGGCTGGGATGAGCAGTTCTTC
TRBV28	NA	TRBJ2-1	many	CASSLWALGPAEQFF	TGTGCCAGCAGTTTATGGGCGCTGGGCCCTGCTGAGCAGTTCTTC
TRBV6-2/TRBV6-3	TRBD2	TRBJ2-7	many	CASSYFTGLAGVGEQYF	TGTGCCAGCAGTTACTTTACTGGACTAGCGGGAGTAGGCGAGCAGTACTTC